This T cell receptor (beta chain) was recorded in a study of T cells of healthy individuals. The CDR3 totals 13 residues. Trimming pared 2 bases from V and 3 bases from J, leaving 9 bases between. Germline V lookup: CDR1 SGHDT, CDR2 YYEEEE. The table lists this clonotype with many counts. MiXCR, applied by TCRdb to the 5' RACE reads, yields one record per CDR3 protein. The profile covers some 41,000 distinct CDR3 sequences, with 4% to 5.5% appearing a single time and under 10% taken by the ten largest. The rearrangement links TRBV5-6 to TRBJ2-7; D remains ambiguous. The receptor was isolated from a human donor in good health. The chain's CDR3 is CASSFGVNYEQYF. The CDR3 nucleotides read TGTGCCAGCAGCTTTGGCGTAAACTACGAGCAGTACTTC.